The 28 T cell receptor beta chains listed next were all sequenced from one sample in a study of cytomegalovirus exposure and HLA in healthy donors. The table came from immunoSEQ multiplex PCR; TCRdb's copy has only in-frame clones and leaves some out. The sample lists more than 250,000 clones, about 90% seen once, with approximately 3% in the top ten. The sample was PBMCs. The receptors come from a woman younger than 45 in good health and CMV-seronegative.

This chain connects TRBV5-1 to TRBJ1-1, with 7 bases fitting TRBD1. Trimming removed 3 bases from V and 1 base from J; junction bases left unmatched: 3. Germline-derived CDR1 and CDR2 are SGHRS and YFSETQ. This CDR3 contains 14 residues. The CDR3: CASSYRQGNTEAFF. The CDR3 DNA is TGCGCCAGCAGCTATCGACAGGGGAACACTGAAGCTTTCTTT.

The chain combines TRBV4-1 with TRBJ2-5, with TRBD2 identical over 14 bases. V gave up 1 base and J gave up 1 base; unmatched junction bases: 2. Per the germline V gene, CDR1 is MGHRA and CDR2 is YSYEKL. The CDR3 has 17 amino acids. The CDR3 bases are TGCGCCAGCAGCCAAGGGGGACTAGCGGGGGCCCAAGAGACCCAGTACTTC. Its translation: CASSQGGLAGAQETQYF.

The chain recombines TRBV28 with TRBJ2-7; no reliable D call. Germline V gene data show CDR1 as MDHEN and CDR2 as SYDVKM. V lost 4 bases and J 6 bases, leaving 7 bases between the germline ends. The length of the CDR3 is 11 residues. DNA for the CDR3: TGTGCCAGCAGTTCGAACTCCGAGCAGTACTTC. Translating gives CASSSNSEQYF.

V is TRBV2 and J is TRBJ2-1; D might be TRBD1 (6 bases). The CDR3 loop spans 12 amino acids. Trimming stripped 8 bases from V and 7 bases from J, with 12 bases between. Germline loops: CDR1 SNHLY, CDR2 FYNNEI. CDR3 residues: CASRQVPNEQFF. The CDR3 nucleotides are TGTGCCAGCCGACAGGTTCCGAATGAGCAGTTCTTC.

The CDR3, as DNA: TGCGCCAGCAAACAACAGGGGGTAGGGGAGACCCAGTACTTC. Translated: CASKQQGVGETQYF. The rearrangement uses TRBV23-1 and TRBJ2-5, with 8 bases that match TRBD1. TRBV23-1 counts as an open reading frame of uncertain function. With 7 bases clipped from V and 5 bases from J, the junction kept 9 bases outside the gene matches. The length of the CDR3 is 14 residues.

The CDR3 bases are TGTGCCAGCAGTTACTCTGTAAGCGGGAGGGCCAATGAGCAGTTCTTC. This sequence encodes CASSYSVSGRANEQFF. V gene TRBV6-5 combines with J gene TRBJ2-1; 10 bases are shared with TRBD2. Trimming at V came to 0 bases and at J to 6 bases, leaving 5 bases not matched to a gene. Germline assignment: CDR1 MNHEY and CDR2 SVGAGI. This CDR3 region has 16 residues.

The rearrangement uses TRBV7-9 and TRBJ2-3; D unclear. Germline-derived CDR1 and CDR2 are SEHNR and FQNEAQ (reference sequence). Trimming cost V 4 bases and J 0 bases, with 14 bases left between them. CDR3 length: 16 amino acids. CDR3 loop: CASSSLGEVSTDTQYF. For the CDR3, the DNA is TGTGCCAGCAGCTCGTTGGGCGAAGTTAGCACAGATACGCAGTATTTT.

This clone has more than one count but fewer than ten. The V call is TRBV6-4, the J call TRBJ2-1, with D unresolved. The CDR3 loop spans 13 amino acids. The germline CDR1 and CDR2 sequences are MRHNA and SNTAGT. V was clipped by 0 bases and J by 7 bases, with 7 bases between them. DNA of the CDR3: TGTGCCAGCAGTGACTCCTCTATGAATGAGCAGTTCTTC. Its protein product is CASSDSSMNEQFF.

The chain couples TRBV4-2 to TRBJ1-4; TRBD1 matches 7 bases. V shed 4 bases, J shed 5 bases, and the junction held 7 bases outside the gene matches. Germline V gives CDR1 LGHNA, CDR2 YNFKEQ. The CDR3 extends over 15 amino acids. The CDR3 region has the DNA TGTGCCAGCAGCCCGCAGACAGGGATAAATGAAAAACTGTTTTTT. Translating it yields CASSPQTGINEKLFF.

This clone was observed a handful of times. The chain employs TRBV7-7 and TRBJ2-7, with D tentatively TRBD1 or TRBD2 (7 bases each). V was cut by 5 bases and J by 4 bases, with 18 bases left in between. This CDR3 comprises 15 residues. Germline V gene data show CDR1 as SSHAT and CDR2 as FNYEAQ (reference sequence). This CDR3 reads CASSPLGRGGYEQYF. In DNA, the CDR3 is TGTGCCAGCAGCCCACTGGGCAGGGGGGGTTACGAGCAGTACTTC.

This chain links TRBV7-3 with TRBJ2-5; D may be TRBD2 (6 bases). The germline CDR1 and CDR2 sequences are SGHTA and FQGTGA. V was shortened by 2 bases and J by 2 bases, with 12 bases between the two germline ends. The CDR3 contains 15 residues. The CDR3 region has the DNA TGTGCCAGCAGCTTAGGCCTAGCGTATCAAGAGACCCAGTACTTC. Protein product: CASSLGLAYQETQYF.

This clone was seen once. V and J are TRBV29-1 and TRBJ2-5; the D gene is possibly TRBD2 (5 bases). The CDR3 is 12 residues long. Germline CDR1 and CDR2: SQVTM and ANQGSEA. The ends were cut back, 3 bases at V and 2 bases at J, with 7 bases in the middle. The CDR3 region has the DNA TGCAGCGTTGAGAGGGCGCAAGAGACCCAGTACTTC. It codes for CSVERAQETQYF.

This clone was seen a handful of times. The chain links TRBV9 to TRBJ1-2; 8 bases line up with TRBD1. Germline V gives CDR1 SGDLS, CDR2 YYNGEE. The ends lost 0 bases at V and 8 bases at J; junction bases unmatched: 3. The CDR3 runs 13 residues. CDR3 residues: CASSVDRGSGYTF. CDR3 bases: TGTGCCAGCAGCGTAGACAGGGGGAGCGGCTACACCTTC.

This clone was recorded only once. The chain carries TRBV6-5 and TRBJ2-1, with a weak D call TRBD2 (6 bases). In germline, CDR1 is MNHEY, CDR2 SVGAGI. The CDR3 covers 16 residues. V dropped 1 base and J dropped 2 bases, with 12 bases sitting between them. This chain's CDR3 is CASSYWGGTTYNEQFF. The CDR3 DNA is TGTGCCAGCAGTTACTGGGGCGGGACCACCTACAATGAGCAGTTCTTC.

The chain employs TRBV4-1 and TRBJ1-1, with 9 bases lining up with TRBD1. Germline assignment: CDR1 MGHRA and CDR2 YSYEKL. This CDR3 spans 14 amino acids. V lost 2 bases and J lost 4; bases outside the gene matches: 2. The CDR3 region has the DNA TGCGCCAGCAGCCAAAAGACAGGGGGCACTGAAGCTTTCTTT. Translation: CASSQKTGGTEAFF.

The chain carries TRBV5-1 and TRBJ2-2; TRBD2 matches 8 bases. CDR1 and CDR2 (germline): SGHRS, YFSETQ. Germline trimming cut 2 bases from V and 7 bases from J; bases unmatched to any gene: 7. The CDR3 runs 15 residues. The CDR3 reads CASSLTGGPDGELFF. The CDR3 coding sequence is TGCGCCAGCAGCTTAACGGGAGGGCCAGACGGGGAGCTGTTTTTT.

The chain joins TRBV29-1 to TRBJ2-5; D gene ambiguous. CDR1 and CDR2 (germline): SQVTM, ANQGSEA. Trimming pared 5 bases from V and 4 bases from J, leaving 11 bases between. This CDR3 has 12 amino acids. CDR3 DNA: TGCAGCGTTTGGGAAGGTGGAGAGACCCAGTACTTC. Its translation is CSVWEGGETQYF.

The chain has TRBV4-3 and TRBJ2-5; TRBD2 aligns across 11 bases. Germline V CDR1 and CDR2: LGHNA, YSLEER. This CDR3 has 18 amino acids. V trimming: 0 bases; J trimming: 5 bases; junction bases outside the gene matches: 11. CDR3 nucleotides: TGCGCCAGCAGCCAAGAGCCGCTTTTAGCGGGAGGGGCGGAGACCCAGTACTTC. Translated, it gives CASSQEPLLAGGAETQYF.

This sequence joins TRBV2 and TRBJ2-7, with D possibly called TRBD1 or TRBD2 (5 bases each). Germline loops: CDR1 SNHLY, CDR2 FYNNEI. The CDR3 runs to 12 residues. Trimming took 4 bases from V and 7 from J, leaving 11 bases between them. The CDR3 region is CASSARGVEQYF. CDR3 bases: TGTGCCAGCAGTGCGAGGGGCGTGGAGCAGTACTTC. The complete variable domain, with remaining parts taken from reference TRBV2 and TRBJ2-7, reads EPEVTQTPSHQVTQMGQEVILRCVPISNHLYFYWYRQILGQKVEFLVSFYNNEISEKSEIFDDQFSVERPDGSNFTLKIRSTKLEDSAMYFCASSARGVEQYFGPGTRLTVT.

In DNA form, the CDR3 reads TGCAGCGTTGAAGATACTAGCCGCTATAGCACAGATACGCAGTATTTT. This encodes CSVEDTSRYSTDTQYF. This sequence joins TRBV29-1 and TRBJ2-3; perhaps TRBD2 as D (6 bases). Germline V gene sequence: CDR1 SQVTM, CDR2 ANQGSEA. This CDR3 comprises 16 residues. V was clipped by 0 bases and J by 0 bases, with 13 bases between them.

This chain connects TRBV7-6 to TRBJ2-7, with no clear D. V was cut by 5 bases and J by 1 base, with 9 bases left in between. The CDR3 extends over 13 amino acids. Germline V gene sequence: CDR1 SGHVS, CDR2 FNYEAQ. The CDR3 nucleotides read TGTGCCAGCAGCCCCCCAGCGTCCTACGAGCAGTACTTC. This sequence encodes CASSPPASYEQYF.

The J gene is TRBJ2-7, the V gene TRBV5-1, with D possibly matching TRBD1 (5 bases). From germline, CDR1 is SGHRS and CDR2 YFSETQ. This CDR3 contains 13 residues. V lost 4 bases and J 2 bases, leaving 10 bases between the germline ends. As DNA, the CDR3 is TGCGCCAGCAGCCCGACAGAACCCTACGAGCAGTACTTC. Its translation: CASSPTEPYEQYF.

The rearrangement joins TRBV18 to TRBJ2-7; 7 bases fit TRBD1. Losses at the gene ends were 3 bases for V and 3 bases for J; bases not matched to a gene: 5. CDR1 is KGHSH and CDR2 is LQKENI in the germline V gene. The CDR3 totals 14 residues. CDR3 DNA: TGTGCCAGCTCACCTCTCGGACAGGACTACGAGCAGTACTTC. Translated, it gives CASSPLGQDYEQYF. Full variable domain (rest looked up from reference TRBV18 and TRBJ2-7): NAGVMQNPRHLVRRRGQEARLRCSPMKGHSHVYWYRQLPEEGLKFMVYLQKENIIDESGMPKERFSAEFPKEGPSILRIQQVVRGDSAAYFCASSPLGQDYEQYFGPGTRLTVT.

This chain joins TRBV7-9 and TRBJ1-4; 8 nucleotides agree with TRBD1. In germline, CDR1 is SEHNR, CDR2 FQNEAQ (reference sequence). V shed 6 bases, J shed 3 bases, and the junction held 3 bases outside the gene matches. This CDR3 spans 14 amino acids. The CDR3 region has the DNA TGTGCCAGCAGGCAGGGGGCTGCTAATGAAAAACTGTTTTTT. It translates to CASRQGAANEKLFF.

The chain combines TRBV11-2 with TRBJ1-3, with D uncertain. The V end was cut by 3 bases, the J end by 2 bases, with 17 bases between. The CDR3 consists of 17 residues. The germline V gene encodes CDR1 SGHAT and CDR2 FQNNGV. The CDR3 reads CASSFQVRVVPGNTIYF. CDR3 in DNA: TGTGCCAGCAGCTTCCAAGTGAGGGTCGTGCCTGGAAACACCATATATTTT.

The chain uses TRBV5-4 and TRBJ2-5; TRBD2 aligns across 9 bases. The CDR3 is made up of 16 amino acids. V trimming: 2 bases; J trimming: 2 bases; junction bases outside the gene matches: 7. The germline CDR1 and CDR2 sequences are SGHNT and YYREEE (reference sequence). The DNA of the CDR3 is TGTGCCAGCAGCTTATTAGCGGGAGCGGCTCAAGAGACCCAGTACTTC. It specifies CASSLLAGAAQETQYF.

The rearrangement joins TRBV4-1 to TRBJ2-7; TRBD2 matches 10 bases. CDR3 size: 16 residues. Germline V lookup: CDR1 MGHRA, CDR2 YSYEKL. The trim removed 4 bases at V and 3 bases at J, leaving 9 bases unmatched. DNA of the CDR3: TGCGCCAGCAGCCCAGGCCCTAGCGGGAGTCTCTACGAGCAGTACTTC. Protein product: CASSPGPSGSLYEQYF.

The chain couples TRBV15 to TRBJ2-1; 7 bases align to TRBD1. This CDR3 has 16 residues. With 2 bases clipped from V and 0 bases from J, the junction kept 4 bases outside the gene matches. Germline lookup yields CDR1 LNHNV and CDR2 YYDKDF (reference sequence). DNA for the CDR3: TGTGCCACCAGCAGAAAGACAGGGAACTCCTACAATGAGCAGTTCTTC. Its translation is CATSRKTGNSYNEQFF. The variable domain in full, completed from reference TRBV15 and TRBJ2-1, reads DAMVIQNPRYQVTQFGKPVTLSCSQTLNHNVMYWYQQKSSQAPKLLFHYYDKDFNNEADTPDNFQSRRPNTSFCFLDIRSPGLGDTAMYLCATSRKTGNSYNEQFFGPGTRLTVL.